This T cell receptor (beta chain) is from a study of shared clonotypes between healthy human individuals. Germline values: CDR1 SGHRS, CDR2 YFSETQ. This CDR3 comprises 15 residues. V was cut by 0 bases and J by 4 bases, with 12 bases left in between. The DNA input per sorted-subset replicate PCR was 200 ng, corresponding to some 33,000 T cell genomes. TCRdb's copy holds only in-frame clones and misses some; the assay was immunoSEQ multiplex PCR. The table shows about 1 million clones, with around 75% occurring only once. The source of this sequence is a man in his late teens or twenties in good health. Sequenced: memory CD4+ T cells sorted from blood. The sample's subset: CD45RA-negative fraction. The chain is built from TRBV5-1 and TRBJ2-3; D gene uncertain. The CDR3 loop reads CASSLAGVGPDTQYF. The DNA for the CDR3 is TGCGCCAGCAGCTTGGCGGGCGTCGGGCCAGATACGCAGTATTTT. Using reference TRBV5-1 and TRBJ2-3 for the parts outside the CDR3, the full variable domain is KAGVTQTPRYLIKTRGQQVTLSCSPISGHRSVSWYQQTPGQGLQFLFEYFSETQRNKGNFPGRFSGRQFSNSRSEMNVSTLELGDSALYLCASSLAGVGPDTQYFGPGTRLTVL.